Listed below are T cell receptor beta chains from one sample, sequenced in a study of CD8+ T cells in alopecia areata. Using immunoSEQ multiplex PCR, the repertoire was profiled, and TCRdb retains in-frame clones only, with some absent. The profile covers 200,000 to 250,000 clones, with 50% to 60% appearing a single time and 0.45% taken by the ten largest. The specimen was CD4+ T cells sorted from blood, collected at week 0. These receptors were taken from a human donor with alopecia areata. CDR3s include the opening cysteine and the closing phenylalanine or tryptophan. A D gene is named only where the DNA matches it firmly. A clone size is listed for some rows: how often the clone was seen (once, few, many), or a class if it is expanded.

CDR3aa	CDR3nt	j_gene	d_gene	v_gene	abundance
CAWSVLAGVIGELFF	TGTGCCTGGAGTGTACTAGCGGGAGTCATCGGGGAGCTGTTTTTT	TRBJ2-2	TRBD2	TRBV30	.
CASSRVTTRTEAFF	TGCGCCAGCAGCCGTGTAACAACTCGCACTGAAGCTTTCTTT	TRBJ1-1	.	TRBV4-1	few
CASSPNGDKGYEQYF	TGCGCCAGCAGCCCCAATGGGGACAAGGGCTACGAGCAGTACTTC	TRBJ2-7	.	TRBV4-1	.
CASSLGQSNSPLHF	TGTGCCAGCAGCCTGGGACAGAGTAATTCACCCCTCCACTTT	TRBJ1-6	TRBD1	TRBV4-2	few
CSVESVNTEAFF	TGCAGCGTTGAATCCGTGAACACTGAAGCTTTCTTT	TRBJ1-1	.	TRBV29-1	.
CASSENRGQYF	TGTGCCAGCAGTGAAAATCGCGGGCAGTATTTT	TRBJ2-3	.	TRBV25-1	.
CASRSAAYEQYF	TGTGCCAGCAGGTCAGCCGCCTACGAGCAGTACTTC	TRBJ2-7	.	TRBV2	.
CASSAQGNYGYTF	TGTGCCAGCAGTGCACAGGGAAACTATGGCTACACCTTC	TRBJ1-2	.	TRBV6-1	.
CASSVGQLDGYTF	TGTGCCAGCAGCGTGGGACAGCTGGATGGCTACACCTTC	TRBJ1-2	TRBD1	TRBV11-3	.
CAWSAQGNSPLHF	TGTGCCTGGAGTGCTCAGGGGAATTCACCCCTCCACTTT	TRBJ1-6	.	TRBV30	.
CASSLSSGYEQYF	TGCGCCAGCAGCTTGTCAAGCGGATACGAGCAGTACTTC	TRBJ2-7	.	TRBV5-1	.
CSVEGRAGLETQYF	TGCAGCGTTGAAGGCAGGGCGGGTCTGGAGACCCAGTACTTC	TRBJ2-5	.	TRBV29-1	few
CAWSPNGGKPTQYF	TGTGCCTGGAGCCCCAACGGGGGGAAACCTACGCAGTATTTT	TRBJ2-3	TRBD2	TRBV30	few
CSVLQGGGVYEQYF	TGCAGCGTTCTACAGGGAGGGGGGGTTTACGAGCAGTACTTC	TRBJ2-7	.	TRBV29-1	.
CASSVRTGELFF	TGTGCCAGCAGCGTACGGACCGGGGAGCTGTTTTTT	TRBJ2-2	.	TRBV9	.
CASLLDGFNYGYTF	TGTGCCAGCTTATTGGACGGTTTTAACTATGGCTACACCTTC	TRBJ1-2	.	TRBV18	.
CASSLRTDGETQYF	TGCGCCAGCAGCTTACGGACGGATGGGGAGACCCAGTACTTC	TRBJ2-5	.	TRBV5-1	.
CASMDGWGNQPQHF	TGTGCCAGTATGGACGGATGGGGCAATCAGCCCCAGCATTTT	TRBJ1-5	.	TRBV19	.
CASSQQQNTEAFF	TGTGCCAGCAGCCAGCAACAGAACACTGAAGCTTTCTTT	TRBJ1-1	.	TRBV14	.
CSVEGGGGFSYNEQFF	TGCAGCGTTGAAGGTGGAGGGGGGTTTTCCTACAATGAGCAGTTCTTC	TRBJ2-1	.	TRBV29-1	once
CASRERLAEETQYF	TGTGCCAGCAGAGAGAGACTAGCTGAGGAGACCCAGTACTTC	TRBJ2-5	TRBD2	TRBV2	.
CASSLGSSGGTKNIQYF	TGTGCCAGCAGCTTAGGCTCGTCAGGAGGTACCAAAAACATTCAGTACTTC	TRBJ2-4	.	TRBV7-9	few
CASSVDLQGQLYGYTF	TGTGCCAGCAGCGTAGATTTACAGGGACAACTCTATGGCTACACCTTC	TRBJ1-2	.	TRBV9	.
CASSLGPGTGNTEAFF	TGTGCCAGCAGCTTGGGCCCGGGGACGGGGAACACTGAAGCTTTCTTT	TRBJ1-1	.	TRBV5-6	.
CASSRGPGTGGNEQFF	TGCGCCAGCAGCCGGGGACCCGGGACAGGGGGCAATGAGCAGTTCTTC	TRBJ2-1	TRBD1	TRBV4-1	.
CASSVQGGGYGYTF	TGTGCCAGCAGCGTCCAGGGAGGGGGCTATGGCTACACCTTC	TRBJ1-2	.	TRBV9	.
CASSKTDEQFF	TGTGCCAGCAGTAAGACCGATGAGCAGTTCTTC	TRBJ2-1	.	TRBV6-6	few
CASSPGLAGSPSSYNEQFF	TGTGCCAGCAGCCCAGGACTAGCGGGATCTCCCAGCTCCTACAATGAGCAGTTCTTC	TRBJ2-1	TRBD2	TRBV7-3	.
CSVEDLAGAAEQFF	TGCAGCGTTGAAGATTTAGCGGGGGCGGCTGAGCAGTTCTTC	TRBJ2-1	TRBD2	TRBV29-1	.
CASSLPGQGDGEQYF	TGTGCCAGCAGCCTACCGGGACAGGGGGACGGCGAGCAGTACTTC	TRBJ2-7	TRBD1	TRBV7-2	.
CSSRARWTQYF	TGCAGCTCCCGGGCCCGATGGACCCAGTACTTC	TRBJ2-5	.	TRBV29-1	once
CASSKGEAFF	TGTGCCAGCAGCAAGGGAGAAGCTTTCTTT	TRBJ1-1	.	TRBV2	few
CASSLEQGGTEAFF	TGCGCCAGCAGCTTGGAACAGGGGGGCACTGAAGCTTTCTTT	TRBJ1-1	TRBD1	TRBV5-1	few
CAISESSGNSPLHF	TGTGCCATCAGTGAGTCTTCGGGTAATTCACCCCTCCACTTT	TRBJ1-6	.	TRBV10-3	.
CASSAPGQGSRGYTF	TGTGCCAGCAGTGCCCCCGGACAGGGTAGTAGAGGCTACACCTTC	TRBJ1-2	TRBD1	TRBV6-5	few
CASSEAGLYEQYF	TGTGCCAGCAGTGAAGCTGGCTTGTACGAGCAGTACTTC	TRBJ2-7	.	TRBV6-1	few
CATSLTLSFYGYTF	TGTGCCACCTCATTAACACTAAGCTTCTATGGCTACACCTTC	TRBJ1-2	.	TRBV5-4	.
CATSSYPATGDLGTQYF	TGTGCCACCAGCAGTTATCCCGCGACAGGGGATCTCGGGACCCAGTACTTC	TRBJ2-5	TRBD1	TRBV15	few
CASSTPRNTIYF	TGTGCCAGCAGCACCCCCCGGAACACCATATATTTT	TRBJ1-3	.	TRBV5-6	.
CASSPRMAGRGDTQYF	TGTGCCAGCAGCCCCCGAATGGCGGGGAGGGGGGATACGCAGTATTTT	TRBJ2-3	.	TRBV7-9	few
CSVAPRGMNTEAFF	TGCAGCGTTGCGCCCAGGGGGATGAACACTGAAGCTTTCTTT	TRBJ1-1	TRBD1	TRBV29-1	.